The 3 T cell receptor beta chains below come from one sample, sequenced in a study of blood T cells in healthy people across ages. Using a J-beta primer mix together with a sample-barcoded 5' primer, a second PCR was run for roughly 6 to 11 cycles. TCRdb called the 5' RACE reads again in MiXCR, with one record for every CDR3 protein. The table records about 640,000 distinct CDR3 sequences, about 30% of them present only once. The sequencing input was blood. The receptors were sampled from a woman of 80 years or more in good health.

This clonotype has more than one count but fewer than ten. It may be a read error: a sequence one base away is much more abundant. V and J are TRBV25-1 and TRBJ2-4; D possibly corresponds to TRBD1 (6 bases). Per the germline V gene, CDR1 is MGHDK and CDR2 is SYGVNS. Trimming left V 6 bases short and J 5 bases short, with 14 bases between. The CDR3 sequence is 14 residues long. The CDR3 bases are TGTGCCAGCAGGGACAGCCTAACCCAAAACATTCAGTACTTC. This codes for CASRDSLTQNIQYF.

This clonotype has ten or more counts. This sequence joins TRBV20-1 and TRBJ2-5; TRBD2 matches at 16 bases. The CDR3 length is 14 residues. The germline CDR1 and CDR2 sequences are DFQATT and SNEGSKA (reference sequence). The ends lost 6 bases at V and 6 bases at J; junction bases unmatched: 4. CDR3 residues: CSAGLAGGRKTQYF. The CDR3 nucleotides are TGCAGTGCGGGACTAGCGGGGGGGAGAAAGACCCAGTACTTC.

In its sample, this clonotype was seen many times. V gene TRBV12-3 or TRBV12-4 combines with J gene TRBJ2-3; D might be TRBD1 or TRBD2, each matching 5 bases. CDR3 length equals 16 residues. V lost 6 bases, J lost 1 base, and 17 bases lay in between. This chain's CDR3 is CASSDGATTGTDTQYF. In DNA, the CDR3 is TGTGCCAGCAGCGATGGGGCGACTACTGGCACAGATACGCAGTATTTT.